The 27 T cell receptor beta chains in this list originate from one sample, sequenced in a study of T cell changes during pregnancy in multiple sclerosis. Some clones are missing from TCRdb's copy, which holds only in-frame ones; the method was immunoSEQ multiplex PCR. Of fewer than 140,000 clones in the sample, roughly nine tenths were seen once. This sample comprised peripheral blood, obtained before pregnancy. These receptors were obtained from a female donor with multiple sclerosis, enrolled in a pregnancy study.

The chain uses TRBV5-1 and TRBJ2-6; TRBD2 matches 12 bases. The ends lost 1 base at V and 1 base at J; junction bases unmatched: 3. The CDR3 is made up of 18 amino acids. The germline CDR1 and CDR2 sequences are SGHRS and YFSETQ. Here the CDR3 DNA reads TGCGCCAGCAGCTTGACTAGCGGGGGGTGGTCTGGGGCCAACGTCCTGACTTTC. Translated, it gives CASSLTSGGWSGANVLTF. Filled out from reference TRBV5-1 and TRBJ2-6, the complete variable domain reads KAGVTQTPRYLIKTRGQQVTLSCSPISGHRSVSWYQQTPGQGLQFLFEYFSETQRNKGNFPGRFSGRQFSNSRSEMNVSTLELGDSALYLCASSLTSGGWSGANVLTFGAGSRLTVL.

V usage is TRBV11-2 and J usage is TRBJ2-5, with D hard to call. Germline CDR1 and CDR2: SGHAT and FQNNGV. The CDR3 length is 13 residues. V gave up 3 bases and J gave up 5 bases, with 10 bases separating them. The CDR3 here is CASSFGASETQYF. The CDR3 DNA is TGTGCCAGCAGCTTCGGAGCGAGCGAGACCCAGTACTTC. Full variable domain (missing parts from reference TRBV11-2 and TRBJ2-5): EAGVAQSPRYKIIEKRQSVAFWCNPISGHATLYWYQQILGQGPKLLIQFQNNGVVDDSQLPKDRFSAERLKGVDSTLKIQPAKLEDSAVYLCASSFGASETQYFGPGTRLLVL.

The chain combines TRBV10-3 with TRBJ2-7; 9 bases match TRBD2. Trimming removed 8 bases from V and 0 bases from J; junction bases left unmatched: 8. In germline, CDR1 is ENHRY, CDR2 SYGVKD. The CDR3 runs to 15 residues. The CDR3 nucleotides are TGTGCCATCGGAAGACAGCGGGGGGACTCCTACGAGCAGTACTTC. Translating it yields CAIGRQRGDSYEQYF.

This clone was seen a single time. The chain has TRBV19 and TRBJ2-7, with 7 nucleotides matching TRBD1. The CDR3 loop spans 14 amino acids. The J segment lost 6 bases and the V segment lost 4 bases, leaving 9 bases of the junction unmatched. Germline CDR1 and CDR2: LNHDA and SQIVND (reference sequence). The CDR3 DNA reads as TGTGCCAGTAGTAGACAGGGTTTGGGTCGCGAGCAGTACTTC. It translates to CASSRQGLGREQYF.

The chain joins TRBV6-5 to TRBJ2-7; D unclear. The CDR3 contains 13 residues. Germline loops: CDR1 MNHEY, CDR2 SVGAGI. V gave up 2 bases and J gave up 1 base, with 6 bases separating them. CDR3 nucleotides: TGTGCCAGCAGTTACGGCCAGTCCTACGAGCAGTACTTC. Residues: CASSYGQSYEQYF.

The chain couples TRBV28 to TRBJ1-4, with TRBD1 identical over 8 bases. The CDR3 is 14 amino acids. The V and J ends lost 6 bases and 8 bases, in that order; junction bases with no gene match: 8. Germline V gene data show CDR1 as MDHEN and CDR2 as SYDVKM. The CDR3 region is CASRSDRGYEKLFF. The CDR3 nucleotides are TGTGCCAGCAGGTCCGACAGGGGATACGAAAAACTGTTTTTT. The variable domain in full, completed from reference TRBV28 and TRBJ1-4, reads DVKVTQSSRYLVKRTGEKVFLECVQDMDHENMFWYRQDPGLGLRLIYFSYDVKMKEKGDIPEGYSVSREKKERFSLILESASTNQTSMYLCASRSDRGYEKLFFGSGTQLSVL.

In regard to this clone: One junction end disagrees with the germline gene, perhaps due to a read error. Other DNA sequences in this sample translate to the same CDR3. J is TRBJ1-1 and V is TRBV30, with 10 bases aligning to TRBD1. CDR1 is GTSNPN, CDR2 SVGIG, per germline (reference sequence). The CDR3 is 14 residues long. CDR3 sequence: CAVTRDRGSTEAFF. The CDR3 bases are TGTGCCGTAACCCGGGACAGGGGATCCACTGAAGCTTTTTTT.

This chain uses TRBV28 with TRBJ1-5; 10 bases are a match to TRBD1. The V gene's germline CDR1 is MDHEN and CDR2 SYDVKM. The CDR3 length is 17 residues. V was clipped by 6 bases and J by 3 bases; unmatched bases: 11. This CDR3 is CASSQVPGQGFNQPQHF. CDR3 DNA: TGTGCCAGCAGCCAAGTCCCGGGACAGGGGTTCAATCAGCCCCAGCATTTT.

This clone was detected only a few times. The J gene is TRBJ1-1, the V gene TRBV7-8; D perhaps matches TRBD1 (6 bases). CDR1 and CDR2 from the germline V gene are SGHVS and FQNEAQ. Trimming left V 4 bases short and J 2 bases short, with 8 bases between. The CDR3 has 13 residues. The CDR3 nucleotides read TGTGCCAGCAGCTACAGGGTCAACACTGAAGCTTTCTTT. The encoded protein is CASSYRVNTEAFF.

A word on this clone: This sample also contains other DNA sequences that code for the same CDR3. The chain combines TRBV7-3 with TRBJ2-7; 7 bases fit TRBD1. Losses at the gene ends were 0 bases for V and 8 bases for J; bases not matched to a gene: 7. This CDR3 region has 14 residues. Germline lookup yields CDR1 SGHTA and CDR2 FQGTGA. CDR3 residues: CASSLTGWDRQQYF. The CDR3 DNA reads TGTGCCAGCAGCTTAACTGGGTGGGACAGACAGCAGTACTTC.

The V gene is TRBV14, the J gene TRBJ1-6, with TRBD1 matching over 8 bases. Germline CDR1 is SGHDN and CDR2 is FVKESK. The CDR3 has 15 residues. V dropped 4 bases and J dropped 9; count of bases not matched to a gene: 8. As DNA, the CDR3 is TGTGCCAGCAGCCCCTGGACAGGGACCATTTCACCCCTCCACTTT. Translated: CASSPWTGTISPLHF.

The chain couples TRBV7-9 to TRBJ1-1; the match to TRBD1 covers 8 bases. After removal of 1 base from V and 3 bases from J, the junction contained 10 bases not matched to a gene. Germline V lookup: CDR1 SEHNR, CDR2 FQNEAQ (reference sequence). This CDR3 has 17 residues. CDR3 sequence reads: CASSLGGGQGAHTEAFF. DNA of the CDR3: TGTGCCAGCAGCTTAGGAGGCGGGCAGGGGGCCCACACTGAAGCTTTCTTT.

This clone was seen a single time. The DNA of the CDR3 is TGCGCCAGCAGTCCGGGCAATGAGCAGTTCTTC. Its translation: CASSPGNEQFF. This sequence joins TRBV23-1 and TRBJ2-1; D is undetermined. TRBV23-1 is known as an ORF, though its function is uncertain. This CDR3 region has 11 residues. Trimming left V 4 bases short and J 6 bases short, with 4 bases between.

The chain couples TRBV27 to TRBJ2-7; weak D call: TRBD2 (6 bases). Germline CDR1 is MNHEY and CDR2 is SMNVEV (reference sequence). V lost 6 bases to trimming and J lost 0 bases, with 15 bases between them. The CDR3 contains 15 residues. CDR3 nucleotides: TGTGCCAGCAGCCCCGGGACTCTGGCCTCCTACGAGCAGTACTTC. Its protein product is CASSPGTLASYEQYF.

The chain has TRBV14 and TRBJ2-4, with 7 bases identical to TRBD1. V trimming: 3 bases; J trimming: 0 bases; junction bases outside the gene matches: 5. The CDR3 loop spans 16 amino acids. Germline V gene lookup returns CDR1 SGHDN and CDR2 FVKESK. CDR3 sequence: CASSQLTGTAKNIQYF. The DNA for the CDR3 is TGTGCCAGCAGCCAGCTGACAGGGACAGCCAAAAACATTCAGTACTTC. The entire variable domain, with the rest obtained from reference TRBV14 and TRBJ2-4, is as follows: EAGVTQFPSHSVIEKGQTVTLRCDPISGHDNLYWYRRVMGKEIKFLLHFVKESKQDESGMPNNRFLAERTGGTYSTLKVQPAELEDSGVYFCASSQLTGTAKNIQYFGAGTRLSVL.

The chain joins TRBV7-3 to TRBJ2-5; 10 bases match TRBD2. The germline CDR1 and CDR2 sequences are SGHTA and FQGTGA. The V and J ends lost 5 bases and 2 bases, in that order; junction bases with no gene match: 8. This CDR3 contains 16 residues. CDR3 sequence: CASSQAGGYSQETQYF. CDR3 in DNA: TGTGCCAGCAGCCAAGCGGGGGGGTACTCGCAAGAGACCCAGTACTTC.

The rearrangement links TRBV5-4 to TRBJ1-1; D remains unclear. From germline, CDR1 is SGHNT and CDR2 YYREEE (reference sequence). V shed 4 bases and J shed 1 base, with 11 bases lying between them. The CDR3 is made up of 14 amino acids. The CDR3 DNA reads as TGTGCCAGCAGCCCTGGCGGTAGGAACACTGAAGCTTTCTTT. It encodes CASSPGGRNTEAFF.

J is TRBJ2-5 and V is TRBV30; 8 bases match TRBD2. The ends lost 2 bases at V and 5 bases at J; junction bases unmatched: 10. Germline loops: CDR1 GTSNPN, CDR2 SVGIG (reference sequence). This CDR3 has 15 residues. The CDR3: CAWSILAGRGETQYF. CDR3 bases: TGTGCCTGGAGTATATTAGCGGGAAGAGGGGAGACCCAGTACTTC.

The chain links TRBV7-3 to TRBJ2-2; 8 bases are shared with TRBD1. Germline V gene lookup returns CDR1 SGHTA and CDR2 FQGTGA. The CDR3 extends over 22 amino acids. V lost 1 base and J lost 2; bases outside the gene matches: 21. CDR3 in amino acids: CASSLRKPASNRGTINTGELFF. Written as DNA, the CDR3 is TGTGCCAGCAGCTTAAGGAAACCCGCCTCAAACAGGGGGACGATAAACACCGGGGAGCTGTTTTTT.

The gene calls are TRBV11-3 and TRBJ2-5; TRBD2 agrees at 14 bases. This CDR3 region has 14 residues. The J segment lost 9 bases and the V segment lost 4 bases, leaving 4 bases of the junction unmatched. The V gene's germline CDR1 is SGHNT and CDR2 YENEEA. CDR3 DNA sequence: TGTGCCAGCAGCTCCGGGACTAGCGGGGGAGCCCAGTACTTC. This encodes CASSSGTSGGAQYF.

V is TRBV28 and J is TRBJ2-7, with 10 bases identical to TRBD2. After removal of 2 bases from V and 3 bases from J, the junction contained 4 bases not matched to a gene. Germline CDR1 MDHEN, CDR2 SYDVKM. This CDR3 spans 15 amino acids. CDR3: CASSLLAGEVYEQYF. The CDR3 nucleotides read TGTGCCAGCAGTTTACTAGCGGGAGAGGTCTACGAGCAGTACTTC.

This chain uses TRBV6-5 with TRBJ1-1, with D unresolved. Trimming took off 6 bases at V and 1 base at J, with 15 bases between the two ends. This CDR3 has 15 amino acids. CDR1 and CDR2 from the germline V gene are MNHEY and SVGAGI. The CDR3 DNA sequence: TGTGCCAGCAGGGATCGGGTGTCAGAGAACACTGAAGCTTTCTTT. This codes for CASRDRVSENTEAFF.

CDR3 sequence (DNA): TGTGCCAGCAGTCTCCCGAGCTCCTATAATTCACCCCTCCACTTT. Translated: CASSLPSSYNSPLHF. V usage is TRBV28 and J usage is TRBJ1-6; D remains ambiguous. V was cut by 5 bases and J by 0 bases, with 8 bases left in between. This CDR3 is 15 amino acids long. Germline-derived CDR1 and CDR2 are MDHEN and SYDVKM. The whole variable domain, filled in from reference TRBV28 and TRBJ1-6, reads DVKVTQSSRYLVKRTGEKVFLECVQDMDHENMFWYRQDPGLGLRLIYFSYDVKMKEKGDIPEGYSVSREKKERFSLILESASTNQTSMYLCASSLPSSYNSPLHFGNGTRLTVT.

CDR3 region: CASSPRSNLAGGRNEQFF. In nucleotides, the CDR3 is TGTGCCAGTAGTCCCCGGAGCAATCTAGCGGGGGGGCGGAATGAGCAGTTCTTC. This rearrangement joins TRBV19 to TRBJ2-1; 12 nucleotides agree with TRBD2. The germline gives CDR1 LNHDA, CDR2 SQIVND (reference sequence). CDR3 length equals 18 residues. With V trimmed by 5 bases and J by 7 bases, 15 bases remained unmatched.

The rearrangement uses TRBV19 and TRBJ2-5; D ambiguous. Germline-derived CDR1 and CDR2 are LNHDA and SQIVND (reference sequence). V shed 4 bases and J shed 10 bases, with 10 bases lying between them. This CDR3 is built from 11 residues. This chain's CDR3 is CASSNGLGQYF. CDR3 nucleotides: TGTGCCAGTAGTAACGGTCTAGGCCAGTACTTC.

This clone was observed once. J is TRBJ1-6 and V is TRBV7-8; possibly TRBD1 for D (5 bases). The CDR3 loop spans 16 amino acids. Germline CDR1 and CDR2: SGHVS and FQNEAQ. The V and J ends lost 1 base and 9 bases respectively, with 16 bases between them. CDR3 sequence reads: CASSLESGGGGSPLHF. The DNA of the CDR3 is TGTGCCAGCAGCTTAGAGAGCGGGGGTGGTGGTTCACCCCTCCACTTT. Full variable domain (rest looked up from reference TRBV7-8 and TRBJ1-6): GAGVSQSPRYKVAKRGQDVALRCDPISGHVSLFWYQQALGQGPEFLTYFQNEAQLDKSGLPSDRFFAERPEGSVSTLKIQRTQQEDSAVYLCASSLESGGGGSPLHFGNGTRLTVT.

V gene TRBV5-1 combines with J gene TRBJ2-1; 16 bases are shared with TRBD2. Trimming took 3 bases from V and 5 from J; bases not matched to a gene: 11. CDR1 is SGHRS and CDR2 is YFSETQ in the germline V gene. The CDR3 sequence is 19 residues long. CDR3 loop: CASSSGSGLAGGGHNEQFF. The CDR3 coding sequence is TGCGCCAGCAGCTCCGGCTCGGGACTAGCGGGAGGGGGGCACAATGAGCAGTTCTTC. The variable domain in full, with the rest retrieved from reference TRBV5-1 and TRBJ2-1, is KAGVTQTPRYLIKTRGQQVTLSCSPISGHRSVSWYQQTPGQGLQFLFEYFSETQRNKGNFPGRFSGRQFSNSRSEMNVSTLELGDSALYLCASSSGSGLAGGGHNEQFFGPGTRLTVL.